Following are 18 T cell receptor beta chains from one sample sequenced in a study of lymphopenia after photon versus proton radiotherapy. Profiled with immunoSEQ multiplex PCR; TCRdb holds only in-frame clones, not every one. The table has under 15,000 clones, around 90% seen once; the top ten hold less than 4%. The sample was peripheral blood, taken from a patient treated with proton-based radiotherapy. The receptors come from a man aged 55 to 70 with pancreatic cancer.

The chain couples TRBV5-1 to TRBJ1-2; 8 positions agree with TRBD1. J lost 1 base, V lost 4 bases, and 3 bases had no gene match. CDR3 length: 14 residues. CDR1 SGHRS and CDR2 YFSETQ come from the germline V gene. The CDR3: CASSGGQVNYGYTF. Here the CDR3 DNA reads TGCGCCAGCAGCGGGGGACAGGTTAACTATGGCTACACCTTC. Together with reference TRBV5-1 and TRBJ1-2, the CDR3 gives the full variable domain: KAGVTQTPRYLIKTRGQQVTLSCSPISGHRSVSWYQQTPGQGLQFLFEYFSETQRNKGNFPGRFSGRQFSNSRSEMNVSTLELGDSALYLCASSGGQVNYGYTFGSGTRLTVV.

The V and J genes are TRBV28 and TRBJ2-5; tentatively, D is TRBD1 (6 bases). V lost 2 bases, J lost 3 bases, and 13 bases lay in between. The CDR3 has 15 amino acids. The germline V gene has CDR1 MDHEN and CDR2 SYDVKM. As DNA, the CDR3 is TGTGCCAGCAGTTTAAGTTGGGGGACAAAAGAGACCCAGTACTTC. Encoded protein: CASSLSWGTKETQYF.

The chain recombines TRBV29-1 with TRBJ2-7; D not certain. V shed 0 bases and J shed 6 bases, with 15 bases lying between them. Per the germline V gene, CDR1 is SQVTM and CDR2 is ANQGSEA. The CDR3 totals 14 residues. The CDR3 loop reads CSVEDPSQLREQYF. The CDR3 region has the DNA TGCAGCGTTGAAGACCCCAGCCAACTACGCGAGCAGTACTTC.

The genes are TRBV9 and TRBJ2-2; D remains unclear. CDR3 length equals 17 residues. Per germline, CDR1 SGDLS and CDR2 YYNGEE. Deletions cut 0 bases from V and 5 bases from J, with 17 bases between. The CDR3 protein is CASSVDLGSAVTGELFF. In DNA form, the CDR3 reads TGTGCCAGCAGCGTAGATTTGGGGTCGGCAGTAACCGGGGAGCTGTTTTTT.

This clone occurred once. The same CDR3 also results from other DNA sequences found in this sample. The gene calls are TRBV15 and TRBJ2-1; 8 bases match TRBD1. The CDR3 has 15 amino acids. J gave up 7 bases and V 3 bases, and 8 bases lay outside the gene matches. CDR1 LNHNV and CDR2 YYDKDF come from the germline V gene (reference sequence). CDR3 sequence reads: CATSRGQVAQNEQFF. The CDR3 DNA is TGTGCCACCAGCAGGGGACAGGTGGCGCAGAATGAGCAGTTCTTC.

The chain carries TRBV18 and TRBJ2-4, with D perhaps TRBD1 (5 bases). V shed 5 bases and J shed 5 bases, with 16 bases lying between them. The V gene's germline CDR1 is KGHSH and CDR2 LQKENI. This CDR3 has 15 residues. CDR3 coding DNA: TGTGCCAGCTCATCAGGGCCTACACCTCAAAACATTCAGTACTTC. This codes for CASSSGPTPQNIQYF.

The CDR3 reads CASSELNRDFETQYF. The CDR3 nucleotides are TGTGCCAGCAGTGAACTTAACAGGGATTTCGAGACCCAGTACTTC. V usage is TRBV25-1 and J usage is TRBJ2-5; maybe TRBD1 (6 bases). Germline V gene lookup returns CDR1 MGHDK and CDR2 SYGVNS. Between the trimmed V and J ends, which lost 2 bases and 5 bases, there was a span of 15 bases. This CDR3 comprises 15 residues.

This chain uses TRBV27 with TRBJ2-2; D remains unclear. The germline V and J ends were trimmed by 6 bases and 1 base, with 18 bases remaining between them. This CDR3 contains 17 residues. Germline V gives CDR1 MNHEY, CDR2 SMNVEV (reference sequence). The CDR3 is CASRPISPLQNTGELFF. The CDR3 DNA follows: TGTGCCAGCAGACCCATTTCACCACTACAGAACACCGGGGAGCTGTTTTTT.

The chain joins TRBV5-5 to TRBJ2-7; 7 positions match TRBD1. The CDR3 spans 16 residues. Germline assignment: CDR1 SGHKS and CDR2 YYEKEE (reference sequence). Unmatched junction bases numbered 7, after V lost 0 bases and J lost 1 base. DNA for the CDR3: TGTGCCAGCAGCTTGGAGGACAGGAGTTGGTCCTACGAGCAGTACTTC. This translates into CASSLEDRSWSYEQYF.

J is TRBJ2-3 and V is TRBV6-1; D is perhaps TRBD1 (5 bases). V was trimmed by 4 bases and J by 7 bases, leaving 21 bases between them. Looked up from germline, CDR1 is MNHNS and CDR2 is SASEGT. The CDR3 extends over 16 amino acids. The CDR3 is CASSARQSLLTNTQYF. The CDR3 nucleotides read TGTGCCAGCAGTGCTAGACAGTCGCTACTCACGAATACGCAGTATTTT.

This clone was observed once. The gene calls are TRBV6-5 and TRBJ1-5, with TRBD1 as a possible D gene (5 bases). The V gene lost 7 bases and the J gene lost 5 bases, with 18 bases spanning the gap. The CDR3 spans 15 residues. CDR1 MNHEY and CDR2 SVGAGI come from the germline V gene. CDR3 sequence (DNA): TGTGCCAGCACCGTGAGGTTAGGGGCCGATCAGCCCCAGCATTTT. It codes for CASTVRLGADQPQHF.

The V and J genes are TRBV5-6 and TRBJ2-7, with 8 bases aligning to TRBD1. In germline, CDR1 is SGHDT, CDR2 YYEEEE. This CDR3 has 13 residues. With 4 bases clipped from V and 6 bases from J, the junction kept 6 bases outside the gene matches. The CDR3 is CASSRTGWGEQYF. The CDR3 DNA sequence: TGTGCCAGCAGCAGGACAGGGTGGGGCGAGCAGTACTTC.

This chain joins TRBV25-1 and TRBJ2-6, with D perhaps matching TRBD1 (5 bases). Trimming shortened V by 4 bases and J by 5 bases, and 18 bases separated the two germline ends. Germline CDR1 is MGHDK and CDR2 is SYGVNS. CDR3 length: 17 amino acids. Written as DNA, the CDR3 is TGTGCCAGCAGTGGGCACGATGGACAAAGTCGGGCCAACGTCCTGACTTTC. It translates to CASSGHDGQSRANVLTF. The whole variable domain, filled in from reference TRBV25-1 and TRBJ2-6, reads EADIYQTPRYLVIGTGKKITLECSQTMGHDKMYWYQQDPGMELHLIHYSYGVNSTEKGDLSSESTVSRIRTEHFPLTLESARPSHTSQYLCASSGHDGQSRANVLTFGAGSRLTVL.

The sample holds a few counts of this clone. The rearrangement links TRBV19 to TRBJ1-2; D ambiguous. Per the germline V gene, CDR1 is LNHDA and CDR2 is SQIVND (reference sequence). The length of the CDR3 is 12 residues. Trimming cost V 10 bases and J 6 bases, with 15 bases left between them. The CDR3 loop reads CATLEGSDGYTF. The DNA for the CDR3 is TGTGCCACACTAGAGGGTTCAGATGGCTACACCTTC. Using reference TRBV19 and TRBJ1-2 for the parts outside the CDR3, the full variable domain is DGGITQSPKYLFRKEGQNVTLSCEQNLNHDAMYWYRQDPGQGLRLIYYSQIVNDFQKGDIAEGYSVSREKKESFPLTVTSAQKNPTAFYLCATLEGSDGYTFGSGTRLTVV.

The chain joins TRBV7-6 to TRBJ2-2; TRBD2 is a possible D gene (6 bases). Germline V gene data show CDR1 as SGHVS and CDR2 as FNYEAQ. V was trimmed by 4 bases and J by 4 bases, leaving 10 bases between them. This CDR3 is 14 amino acids long. CDR3 sequence (DNA): TGTGCCAGCAGCTGGGGACTGATCACCGGGGAGCTGTTTTTT. Encoded protein: CASSWGLITGELFF.

CDR3 protein: CASSPDSRESYEQYF. For the CDR3, the DNA is TGTGCCAGCAGCCCCGACTCCAGGGAATCCTACGAGCAGTACTTC. The genes are TRBV11-2 and TRBJ2-7; D is possibly TRBD1 (5 bases). CDR1 is SGHAT, CDR2 FQNNGV, per germline. The CDR3 sequence is 15 residues long. With 5 bases removed from V and 1 base from J, the gap between germline ends came to 15 bases.

The genes are TRBV21-1 and TRBJ2-7; TRBD2, the table's D call, lacks a check against the DNA. TRBV21-1 is flagged as a pseudogene. The CDR3 loop spans 16 amino acids. CDR3 protein: CASSKAISGRAYEQYF. DNA of the CDR3: TGTGCCAGCAGCAAAGCGATAAGCGGGAGGGCCTACGAGCAGTACTTC.

This clone was seen once. The chain is built from TRBV9 and TRBJ1-2, with unresolved D. The germline V and J ends were trimmed by 0 bases and 8 bases, with 29 bases remaining between them. The CDR3 is 19 residues long. Germline loops: CDR1 SGDLS, CDR2 YYNGEE. The CDR3 protein is CASSVAQGSTGQSLRGYTF. CDR3 DNA sequence: TGTGCCAGCAGCGTAGCCCAAGGGTCAACGGGTCAGAGTCTAAGAGGCTACACCTTC.